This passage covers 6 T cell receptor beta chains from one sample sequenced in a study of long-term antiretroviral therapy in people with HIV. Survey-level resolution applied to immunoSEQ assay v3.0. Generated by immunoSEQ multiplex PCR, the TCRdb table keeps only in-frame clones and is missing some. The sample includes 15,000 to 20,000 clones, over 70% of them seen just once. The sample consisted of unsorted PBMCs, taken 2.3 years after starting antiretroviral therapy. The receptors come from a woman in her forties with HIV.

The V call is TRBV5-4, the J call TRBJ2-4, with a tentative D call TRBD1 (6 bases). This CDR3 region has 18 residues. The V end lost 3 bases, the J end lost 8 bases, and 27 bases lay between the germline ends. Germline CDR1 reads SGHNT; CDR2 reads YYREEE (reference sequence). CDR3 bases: TGTGCCAGCAGCTCAGGGGATTTGGGACCCCTCTCGGGCTACATTCAGTACTTC. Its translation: CASSSGDLGPLSGYIQYF. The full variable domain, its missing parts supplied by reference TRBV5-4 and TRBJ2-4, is ETGVTQSPTHLIKTRGQQVTLRCSSQSGHNTVSWYQQALGQGPQFIFQYYREEENGRGNFPPRFSGLQFPNYSSELNVNALELDDSALYLCASSSGDLGPLSGYIQYFGAGTRLSVL.

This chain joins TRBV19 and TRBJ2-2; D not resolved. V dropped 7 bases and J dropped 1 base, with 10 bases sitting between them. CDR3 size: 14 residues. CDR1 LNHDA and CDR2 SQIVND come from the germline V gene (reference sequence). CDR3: CASTQGWNTGELFF. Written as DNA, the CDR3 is TGTGCCAGTACGCAAGGTTGGAACACCGGGGAGCTGTTTTTT.

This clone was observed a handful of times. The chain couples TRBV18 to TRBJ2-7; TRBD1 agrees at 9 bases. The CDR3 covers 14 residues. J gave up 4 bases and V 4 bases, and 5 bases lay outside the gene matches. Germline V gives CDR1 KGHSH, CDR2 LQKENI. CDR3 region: CASSLLTGGYEQYF. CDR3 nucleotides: TGTGCCAGCTCACTACTGACAGGGGGATACGAGCAGTACTTC.

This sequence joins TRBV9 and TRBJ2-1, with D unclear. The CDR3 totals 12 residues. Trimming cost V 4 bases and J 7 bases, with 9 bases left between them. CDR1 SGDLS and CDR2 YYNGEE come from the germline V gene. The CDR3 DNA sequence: TGTGCCAGCAGCTTAGGGTATAATGAGCAGTTCTTC. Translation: CASSLGYNEQFF.

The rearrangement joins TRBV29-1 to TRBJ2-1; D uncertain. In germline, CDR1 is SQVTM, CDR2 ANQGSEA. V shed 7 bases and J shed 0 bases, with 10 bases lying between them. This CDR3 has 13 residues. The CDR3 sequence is CSGQVSSYNEQFF. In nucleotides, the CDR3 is TGCAGCGGCCAGGTCAGCTCCTACAATGAGCAGTTCTTC.

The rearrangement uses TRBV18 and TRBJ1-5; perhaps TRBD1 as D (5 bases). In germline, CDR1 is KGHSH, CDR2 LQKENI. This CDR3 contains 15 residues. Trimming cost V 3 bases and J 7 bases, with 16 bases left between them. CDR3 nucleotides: TGTGCCAGCTCACCGAGTCAGGGCTCGCGCCAGCCCCAGCATTTT. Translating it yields CASSPSQGSRQPQHF.